Below are 30 T cell receptor beta chains sequenced from a single sample in a study of shared clonotypes between healthy human individuals. Produced via immunoSEQ multiplex PCR; TCRdb's table is partial and in-frame only. Of over 2 million clones in the sample, 85% to 95% were seen once. Sequencing was done on a sample of naive CD4+ T cells from PBMCs. Indicated subset: CD45RA+ positively selected. These receptor sequences come from a young man in good health. Some clones in this sample may be carry-over from other donors' samples.

This clone was detected once. This chain uses TRBV28 with TRBJ1-5; TRBD1 matches 7 bases. V was pared by 5 bases and J by 4 bases, with 11 bases of the junction left unmatched. Germline V gives CDR1 MDHEN, CDR2 SYDVKM. This CDR3 has 16 residues. The CDR3 bases are TGTGCCAGCAGTCCGCTGCGACAGGGCGTTAATCAGCCCCAGCATTTT. It is translated as CASSPLRQGVNQPQHF.

J is TRBJ2-7 and V is TRBV5-5, with 12 nucleotides matching TRBD1. CDR3 length: 15 amino acids. The trim removed 4 bases at V and 5 bases at J, leaving 7 bases unmatched. Germline assignment: CDR1 SGHKS and CDR2 YYEKEE (reference sequence). The CDR3 is CASSGTGGYFHEQYF. CDR3 bases: TGTGCCAGCAGCGGGACAGGGGGCTATTTCCACGAGCAGTACTTC.

The rearrangement uses TRBV4-1 and TRBJ2-5; D not certain. The length of the CDR3 is 14 residues. V was pared by 2 bases and J by 5 bases, with 12 bases between. Germline V CDR1 and CDR2: MGHRA, YSYEKL. CDR3 sequence reads: CASSQYGTWETQYF. In DNA, the CDR3 is TGCGCCAGCAGCCAATACGGAACGTGGGAGACCCAGTACTTC.

The chain has TRBV19 and TRBJ1-5; D is possibly TRBD1 (5 bases). Trimming pared 4 bases from V and 5 bases from J, leaving 12 bases between. Germline V CDR1 and CDR2: LNHDA, SQIVND (reference sequence). The CDR3 spans 14 residues. CDR3: CASSKVQGHQPQHF. In nucleotides, the CDR3 is TGTGCCAGTAGTAAGGTCCAGGGCCATCAGCCCCAGCATTTT.

CDR3 DNA: TGTGCCAGCAGCTTGTTATCGGGATTCGGAGCTTTCTTT. Amino acid sequence: CASSLLSGFGAFF. The rearrangement uses TRBV7-2 and TRBJ1-1; D not resolved. There are 13 residues in the CDR3. With 3 bases removed from V and 10 bases from J, the gap between germline ends came to 15 bases. CDR1 and CDR2 from the germline V gene are SGHTA and FQGNSA.

The chain carries TRBV15 and TRBJ2-7; 7 nucleotides line up with TRBD1. The germline gives CDR1 LNHNV, CDR2 YYDKDF (reference sequence). The V gene end was trimmed by 3 bases and the J gene end by 5 bases; junction bases not matched to a gene: 10. This CDR3 spans 15 amino acids. The CDR3 region has the DNA TGTGCCACCAGCAGGCGACAGGGTGTATCCCACGAGCAGTACTTC. It codes for CATSRRQGVSHEQYF.

The CDR3 bases are TGTGCCAGTACCAAAGATAGTTCTTCCAGCTCCTACGAGCAGTACTTC. It encodes CASTKDSSSSSYEQYF. The chain recombines TRBV19 with TRBJ2-7; D not certain. From germline, CDR1 is LNHDA and CDR2 SQIVND (reference sequence). The CDR3 contains 16 residues. V lost 7 bases to trimming and J lost 0 bases, with 19 bases between them.

As to this clone: Other DNA sequences from this sample encode an identical CDR3 as well. This chain connects TRBV9 to TRBJ2-3; D possibly uses TRBD1 or TRBD2 (5 bases each). V lost 0 bases, J lost 4 bases, and 6 bases lay in between. Germline-derived CDR1 and CDR2 are SGDLS and YYNGEE. CDR3 size: 13 residues. The CDR3 sequence: CASSVVGADTQYF. The CDR3 DNA reads TGTGCCAGCAGCGTAGTGGGGGCAGATACGCAGTATTTT.

The chain joins TRBV14 to TRBJ2-3; D uncertain. This CDR3 spans 17 amino acids. Germline V CDR1 and CDR2: SGHDN, FVKESK. V lost 6 bases to trimming and J lost 0 bases, with 19 bases between them. In nucleotides, the CDR3 is TGTGCCAGCAGGGCGTGGAGTGAGCTAGATAGCACAGATACGCAGTATTTT. Its protein is CASRAWSELDSTDTQYF.

Of note for this clone: This sample also contains other DNA sequences that code for the same CDR3. This chain joins TRBV5-4 and TRBJ2-5; no clear D gene. Germline assignment: CDR1 SGHNT and CDR2 YYREEE (reference sequence). Trimming pared 4 bases from V and 3 bases from J, leaving 13 bases between. The CDR3 is made up of 14 amino acids. The CDR3: CASSLDYTKETQYF. The CDR3 coding sequence is TGTGCCAGCAGCCTGGATTACACTAAAGAGACCCAGTACTTC. Drawing the rest from reference TRBV5-4 and TRBJ2-5, the complete variable domain is ETGVTQSPTHLIKTRGQQVTLRCSSQSGHNTVSWYQQALGQGPQFIFQYYREEENGRGNFPPRFSGLQFPNYSSELNVNALELDDSALYLCASSLDYTKETQYFGPGTRLLVL.

The chain couples TRBV15 to TRBJ2-5; tentatively, D is TRBD2 (6 bases). Germline V gives CDR1 LNHNV, CDR2 YYDKDF (reference sequence). Trimming left V 4 bases short and J 2 bases short, with 11 bases between. The CDR3 sequence is 14 residues long. CDR3 DNA sequence: TGTGCCACCAGCACCTACCGGGGGCAAGAGACCCAGTACTTC. Translating it yields CATSTYRGQETQYF.

This chain links TRBV11-1 with TRBJ2-5; D is ambiguous. Trimming left V 5 bases short and J 1 base short, with 20 bases between. The germline gives CDR1 SGHAT, CDR2 FQDESV (reference sequence). The CDR3 consists of 17 residues. The CDR3 DNA is TGTGCCAGCAGCGGCGACGCATCGTTGGGTCGCCAAGAGACCCAGTACTTC. Translated, it gives CASSGDASLGRQETQYF.

A note on this clone: The identical CDR3 is also encoded by other nucleotide sequences in the sample. The V gene is TRBV19, the J gene TRBJ2-2; TRBD1 agrees at 7 bases. Germline V gene lookup returns CDR1 LNHDA and CDR2 SQIVND (reference sequence). CDR3 size: 14 residues. Unmatched junction bases numbered 5, after V lost 5 bases and J lost 5 bases. CDR3 nucleotide sequence: TGTGCCAGTAGTCGGGACAGAGGGACCGGGGAGCTGTTTTTT. This translates into CASSRDRGTGELFF.

V usage is TRBV5-1 and J usage is TRBJ1-1; 8 nucleotides match TRBD1. Germline V gene lookup returns CDR1 SGHRS and CDR2 YFSETQ. With 0 bases clipped from V and 6 bases from J, the junction kept 7 bases outside the gene matches. The CDR3 runs 15 residues. CDR3 sequence: CASSLVGRGQAEAFF. CDR3 DNA: TGCGCCAGCAGCTTGGTGGGCAGGGGGCAAGCTGAAGCTTTCTTT.

The chain links TRBV9 to TRBJ1-3; D gene ambiguous. The CDR3 spans 16 residues. V was shortened by 3 bases and J by 2 bases, with 15 bases between the two germline ends. Germline V gene lookup returns CDR1 SGDLS and CDR2 YYNGEE. CDR3 sequence (DNA): TGTGCCAGCAGCGGTGCCCATGGAGGGACTGGAAACACCATATATTTT. Protein: CASSGAHGGTGNTIYF.

V and J are TRBV5-4 and TRBJ1-4, with D perhaps TRBD1 (6 bases). Between the trimmed V and J ends, which lost 4 bases and 5 bases, there was a span of 15 bases. The CDR3 has 15 amino acids. The germline CDR1 and CDR2 sequences are SGHNT and YYREEE (reference sequence). The CDR3 protein is CASSPVGGLNEKLFF. CDR3 nucleotide sequence: TGTGCCAGCAGCCCCGTTGGGGGGCTAAATGAAAAACTGTTTTTT.

The V and J genes are TRBV7-9 and TRBJ2-1; D is unclear. V was shortened by 4 bases and J by 2 bases, with 15 bases between the two germline ends. CDR3 length: 16 amino acids. Germline CDR1 SEHNR, CDR2 FQNEAQ (reference sequence). CDR3 DNA: TGTGCCAGCAGCTCCCCGCTCAAAATCCCCTACAATGAGCAGTTCTTC. Encoded protein: CASSSPLKIPYNEQFF.

The chain uses TRBV15 and TRBJ2-3, with D possibly being TRBD1 (5 bases). The CDR3 has 13 amino acids. Germline lookup yields CDR1 LNHNV and CDR2 YYDKDF (reference sequence). V gave up 6 bases and J gave up 1 base, with 8 bases separating them. The CDR3 nucleotides are TGTGCCACCAGGGGGCCGGGCACAGATACGCAGTATTTT. This encodes CATRGPGTDTQYF. Full variable domain (rest looked up from reference TRBV15 and TRBJ2-3): DAMVIQNPRYQVTQFGKPVTLSCSQTLNHNVMYWYQQKSSQAPKLLFHYYDKDFNNEADTPDNFQSRRPNTSFCFLDIRSPGLGDTAMYLCATRGPGTDTQYFGPGTRLTVL.

This chain connects TRBV6-5 to TRBJ2-2, with a possible D match to TRBD1 (6 bases). CDR3 length: 15 residues. Germline-derived CDR1 and CDR2 are MNHEY and SVGAGI. Between the trimmed V and J ends, which lost 2 bases and 2 bases, there was a span of 9 bases. The CDR3 here is CASSYGTLNTGELFF. CDR3 in DNA: TGTGCCAGCAGTTACGGGACATTAAACACCGGGGAGCTGTTTTTT.

V is TRBV5-1 and J is TRBJ2-2, with 11 nucleotides matching TRBD2. Germline assignment: CDR1 SGHRS and CDR2 YFSETQ. The CDR3 has 16 amino acids. The ends lost 1 base at V and 6 bases at J; junction bases unmatched: 5. The CDR3 bases are TGCGCCAGCAGCTTGCAACTAGCGGGAGATTCCGGGGAGCTGTTTTTT. Translating it yields CASSLQLAGDSGELFF.

As to this clone: One junction end disagrees with the germline gene, perhaps due to a read error. V and J are TRBV28 and TRBJ1-2, with D uncertain. Germline-derived CDR1 and CDR2 are MDHEN and SYDVKM. CDR3 length: 11 residues. The CDR3 here is CASSFPPLPPF. The CDR3, as DNA: TGTGCCAGCAGTTTCCCCCCACTCCCCCCATTC.

V and J are TRBV11-3 and TRBJ2-2, with 9 positions matching TRBD1. Germline trimming cut 1 base from V and 6 bases from J; bases unmatched to any gene: 0. CDR1 is SGHNT, CDR2 YENEEA, per germline. The CDR3 runs to 14 residues. This CDR3 reads CASSLGQGAGELFF. The CDR3 coding sequence is TGTGCCAGCAGCTTAGGACAGGGGGCCGGGGAGCTGTTTTTT.

The chain is built from TRBV19 and TRBJ2-7, with 11 bases fitting TRBD2. Germline loops: CDR1 LNHDA, CDR2 SQIVND (reference sequence). The ends lost 6 bases at V and 2 bases at J; junction bases unmatched: 3. The CDR3 is 14 residues long. The chain's CDR3 is CASRPGLAAYEQYF. CDR3 nucleotide sequence: TGTGCCAGTAGGCCGGGACTAGCGGCCTACGAGCAGTACTTC.

As to this clone: Other DNA sequences in the sample encode the same CDR3. The chain has TRBV7-2 and TRBJ2-7; 10 nucleotides align to TRBD2. This CDR3 is built from 16 residues. CDR1 is SGHTA, CDR2 FQGNSA, per germline. Trimming at V came to 1 base and at J to 1 base, leaving 4 bases not matched to a gene. CDR3 residues: CASSLGRTSGSYEQYF. The CDR3 region has the DNA TGTGCCAGCAGCTTAGGGCGGACTAGCGGTTCCTACGAGCAGTACTTC.

CDR3 nucleotide sequence: TGTGCCAGCAGCCAAGGACAGGGCTTCGCAGATACGCAGTATTTT. Translating gives CASSQGQGFADTQYF. V is TRBV4-2 and J is TRBJ2-3; the match to TRBD1 covers 7 bases. The CDR3 sequence is 15 residues long. Germline V gene data show CDR1 as LGHNA and CDR2 as YNFKEQ. The V segment lost 1 base and the J segment 4 bases; nucleotides outside the gene matches: 5.

V gene TRBV5-1 combines with J gene TRBJ2-3, with 10 positions matching TRBD1. Germline CDR1 SGHRS, CDR2 YFSETQ. The length of the CDR3 is 17 residues. V shed 1 base and J 4 bases; nucleotides not matched to a gene: 9. The CDR3: CASSLFSGQGISDTQYF. The CDR3 nucleotides read TGCGCCAGCAGCTTGTTTTCGGGACAGGGGATATCAGATACGCAGTATTTT. Filled out from reference TRBV5-1 and TRBJ2-3, the complete variable domain reads KAGVTQTPRYLIKTRGQQVTLSCSPISGHRSVSWYQQTPGQGLQFLFEYFSETQRNKGNFPGRFSGRQFSNSRSEMNVSTLELGDSALYLCASSLFSGQGISDTQYFGPGTRLTVL.

In this sample, this clone turned up once. This chain links TRBV18 with TRBJ2-1; TRBD1 matches 10 bases. Trimming removed 3 bases from V and 6 bases from J; junction bases left unmatched: 8. CDR1 is KGHSH and CDR2 is LQKENI in the germline V gene. CDR3 size: 16 residues. This CDR3 reads CASSPSWDRGGNEQFF. The CDR3 DNA sequence: TGTGCCAGCTCACCCTCCTGGGACAGGGGAGGCAATGAGCAGTTCTTC.

The chain uses TRBV28 and TRBJ2-3; D perhaps matches TRBD2 (7 bases). Trimming took 6 bases from V and 4 from J, leaving 17 bases between them. The CDR3 totals 15 residues. Germline CDR1 and CDR2: MDHEN and SYDVKM. The chain's CDR3 is CASRKGGERPDTQYF. DNA of the CDR3: TGTGCCAGCAGAAAAGGGGGGGAGAGACCAGATACGCAGTATTTT.

The rearrangement links TRBV28 to TRBJ1-2; TRBD1 matches at 7 bases. With V trimmed by 5 bases and J by 8 bases, 14 bases remained unmatched. The length of the CDR3 is 15 residues. The germline V gene has CDR1 MDHEN and CDR2 SYDVKM. The CDR3 bases are TGTGCCAGCAGTGCCCGGGAGGGGGCAACGAGGGGCTACACCTTC. This gives the protein CASSAREGATRGYTF.

The table lists this clone with a count of one. The chain employs TRBV28 and TRBJ1-4; maybe TRBD1 (5 bases). Germline values: CDR1 MDHEN, CDR2 SYDVKM. V was clipped by 3 bases and J by 5 bases, with 13 bases between them. The length of the CDR3 is 15 residues. The CDR3 loop is CASSFWDGLNEKLFF. Written as DNA, the CDR3 is TGTGCCAGCAGTTTTTGGGACGGGCTAAATGAAAAACTGTTTTTT.